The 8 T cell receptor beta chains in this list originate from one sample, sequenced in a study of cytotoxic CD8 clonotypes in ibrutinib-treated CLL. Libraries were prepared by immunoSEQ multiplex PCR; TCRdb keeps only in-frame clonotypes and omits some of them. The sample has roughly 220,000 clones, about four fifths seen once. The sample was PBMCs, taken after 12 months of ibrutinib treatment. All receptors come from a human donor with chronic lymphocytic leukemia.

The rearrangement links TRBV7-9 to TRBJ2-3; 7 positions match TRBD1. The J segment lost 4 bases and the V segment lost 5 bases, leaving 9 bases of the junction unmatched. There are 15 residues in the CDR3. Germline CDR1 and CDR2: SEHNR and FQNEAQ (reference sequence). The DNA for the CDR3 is TGTGCCAGCAGCACAGACAGGGTACGGGCAGATACGCAGTATTTT. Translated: CASSTDRVRADTQYF.

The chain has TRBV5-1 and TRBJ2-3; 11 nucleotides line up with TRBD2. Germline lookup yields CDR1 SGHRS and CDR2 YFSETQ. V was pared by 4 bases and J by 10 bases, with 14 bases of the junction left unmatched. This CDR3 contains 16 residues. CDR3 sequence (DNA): TGCGCCAGCAGCCCCTTAGCGGGGGGGCTATCCTTCTCGCAGTATTTT. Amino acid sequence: CASSPLAGGLSFSQYF.

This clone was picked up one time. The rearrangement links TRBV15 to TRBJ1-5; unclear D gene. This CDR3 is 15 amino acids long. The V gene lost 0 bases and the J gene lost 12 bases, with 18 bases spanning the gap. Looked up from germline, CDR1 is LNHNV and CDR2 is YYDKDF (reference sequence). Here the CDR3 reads CATSRDIGSQRVQHF. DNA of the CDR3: TGTGCCACCAGCAGAGATATAGGATCGCAGAGGGTCCAGCATTTT.

DNA of the CDR3: TGTGCCAGCAGGCGGTACAATCAGCCCCAGCATTTT. Translation: CASRRYNQPQHF. The chain joins TRBV6-1 to TRBJ1-5; no definite D call. The CDR3 has 12 residues. Looked up from germline, CDR1 is MNHNS and CDR2 is SASEGT. Trimming took off 6 bases at V and 3 bases at J, with 6 bases between the two ends.

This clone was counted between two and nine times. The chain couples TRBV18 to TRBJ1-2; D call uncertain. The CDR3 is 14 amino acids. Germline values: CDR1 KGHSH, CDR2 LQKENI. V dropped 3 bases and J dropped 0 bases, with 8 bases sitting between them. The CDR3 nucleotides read TGTGCCAGCTCACCTGACAATACTAACTATGGCTACACCTTC. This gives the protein CASSPDNTNYGYTF.

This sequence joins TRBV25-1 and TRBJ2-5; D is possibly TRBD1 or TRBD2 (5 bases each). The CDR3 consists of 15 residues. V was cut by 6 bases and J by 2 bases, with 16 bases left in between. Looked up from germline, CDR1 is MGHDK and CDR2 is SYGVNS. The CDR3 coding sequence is TGTGCCAGCAGGCGCGGAAGGGACCCTCAAGAGACCCAGTACTTC. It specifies CASRRGRDPQETQYF.

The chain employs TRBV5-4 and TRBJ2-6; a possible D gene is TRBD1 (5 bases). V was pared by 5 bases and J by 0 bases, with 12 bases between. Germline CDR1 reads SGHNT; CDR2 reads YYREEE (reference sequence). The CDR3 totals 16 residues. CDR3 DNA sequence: TGTGCCAGCAGGACAGAGTTAGGCTCTGGGGCCAACGTCCTGACTTTC. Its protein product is CASRTELGSGANVLTF.

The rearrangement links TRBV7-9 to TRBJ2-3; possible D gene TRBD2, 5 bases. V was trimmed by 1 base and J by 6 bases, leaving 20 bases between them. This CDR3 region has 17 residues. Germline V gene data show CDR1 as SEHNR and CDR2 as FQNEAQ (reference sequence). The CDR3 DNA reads TGTGCCAGCAGCTTAGAGGCCAGCGGTTCCAAACGGGATACGCAGTATTTT. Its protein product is CASSLEASGSKRDTQYF.